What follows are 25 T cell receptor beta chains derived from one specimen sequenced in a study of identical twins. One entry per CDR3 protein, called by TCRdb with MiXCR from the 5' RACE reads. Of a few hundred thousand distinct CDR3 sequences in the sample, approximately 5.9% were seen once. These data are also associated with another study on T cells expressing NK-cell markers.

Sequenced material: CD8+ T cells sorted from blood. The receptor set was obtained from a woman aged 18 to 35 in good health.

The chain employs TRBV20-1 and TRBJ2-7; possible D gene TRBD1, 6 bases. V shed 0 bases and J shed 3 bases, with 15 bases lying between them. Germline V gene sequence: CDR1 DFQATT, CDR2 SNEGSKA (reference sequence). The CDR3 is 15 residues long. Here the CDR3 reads CSARDLSDSNYEQYF. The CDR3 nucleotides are TGCAGTGCTAGAGATCTCTCGGACAGCAACTACGAGCAGTACTTC.

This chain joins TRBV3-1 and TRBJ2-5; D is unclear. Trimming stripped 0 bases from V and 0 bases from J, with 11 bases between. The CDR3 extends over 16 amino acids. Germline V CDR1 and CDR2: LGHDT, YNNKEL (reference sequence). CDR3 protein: CASSQDGTEYQETQYF. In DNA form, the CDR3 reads TGTGCCAGCAGCCAAGATGGCACAGAGTACCAAGAGACCCAGTACTTC.

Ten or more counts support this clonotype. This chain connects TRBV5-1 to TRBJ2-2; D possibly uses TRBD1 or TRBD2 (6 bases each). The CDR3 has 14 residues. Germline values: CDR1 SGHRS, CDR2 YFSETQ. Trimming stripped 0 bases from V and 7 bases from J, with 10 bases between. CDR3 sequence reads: CASSLAGGFGELFF. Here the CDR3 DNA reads TGCGCCAGCAGCTTGGCCGGGGGCTTCGGGGAGCTGTTTTTT. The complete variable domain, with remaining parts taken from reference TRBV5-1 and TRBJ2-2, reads KAGVTQTPRYLIKTRGQQVTLSCSPISGHRSVSWYQQTPGQGLQFLFEYFSETQRNKGNFPGRFSGRQFSNSRSEMNVSTLELGDSALYLCASSLAGGFGELFFGEGSRLTVL.

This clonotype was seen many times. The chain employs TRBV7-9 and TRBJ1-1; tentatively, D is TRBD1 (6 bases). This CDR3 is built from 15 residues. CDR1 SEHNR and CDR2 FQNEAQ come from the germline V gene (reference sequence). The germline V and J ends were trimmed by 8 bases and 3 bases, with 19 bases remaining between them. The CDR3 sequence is CASCDRPPGDTEAFF. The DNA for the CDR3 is TGTGCCAGCTGTGACAGGCCCCCGGGGGACACTGAAGCTTTCTTT.

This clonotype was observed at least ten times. The chain's CDR3 is CSALGAGQGLPADTQYF. CDR3 nucleotide sequence: TGCAGCGCCCTGGGGGCAGGGCAAGGACTGCCAGCAGATACGCAGTATTTT. J is TRBJ2-3 and V is TRBV29-1; weak D call: TRBD1 (6 bases). V lost 7 bases, J lost 4 bases, and 27 bases lay in between. The CDR3 is made up of 17 amino acids. Per the germline V gene, CDR1 is SQVTM and CDR2 is ANQGSEA.

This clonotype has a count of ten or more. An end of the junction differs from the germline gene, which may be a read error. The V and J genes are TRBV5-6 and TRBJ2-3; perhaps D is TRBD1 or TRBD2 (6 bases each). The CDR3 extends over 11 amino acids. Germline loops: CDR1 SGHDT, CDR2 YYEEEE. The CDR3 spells CASILGGAQYF. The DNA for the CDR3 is TGTGCCAGCATCTTGGGGGGCGCGCAGTATTTT.

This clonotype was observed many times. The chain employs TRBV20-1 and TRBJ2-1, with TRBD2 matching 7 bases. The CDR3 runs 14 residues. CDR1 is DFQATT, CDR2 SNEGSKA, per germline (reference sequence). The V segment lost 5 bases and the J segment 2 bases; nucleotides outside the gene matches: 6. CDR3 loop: CSAYSGFPYNEQFF. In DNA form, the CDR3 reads TGCAGTGCTTATAGCGGGTTCCCCTACAATGAGCAGTTCTTC.

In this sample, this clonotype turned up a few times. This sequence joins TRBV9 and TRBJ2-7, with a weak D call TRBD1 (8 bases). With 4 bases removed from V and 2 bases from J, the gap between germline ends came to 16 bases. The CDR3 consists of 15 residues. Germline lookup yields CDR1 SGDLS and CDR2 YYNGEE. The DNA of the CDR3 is TGTGCCAGCAGCCCGAGCGGGACAGGAGCCTACGAGCAGTACTTC. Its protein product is CASSPSGTGAYEQYF.

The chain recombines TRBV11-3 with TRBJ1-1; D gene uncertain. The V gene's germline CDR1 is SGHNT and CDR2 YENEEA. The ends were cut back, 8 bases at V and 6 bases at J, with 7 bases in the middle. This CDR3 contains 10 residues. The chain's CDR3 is CASEGAEAFF. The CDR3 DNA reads TGTGCCAGCGAGGGCGCTGAAGCTTTCTTT. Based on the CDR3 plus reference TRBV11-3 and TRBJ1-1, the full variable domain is EAGVVQSPRYKIIEKKQPVAFWCNPISGHNTLYWYLQNLGQGPELLIRYENEEAVDDSQLPKDRFSAERLKGVDSTLKIQPAELGDSAVYLCASEGAEAFFGQGTRLTVV.

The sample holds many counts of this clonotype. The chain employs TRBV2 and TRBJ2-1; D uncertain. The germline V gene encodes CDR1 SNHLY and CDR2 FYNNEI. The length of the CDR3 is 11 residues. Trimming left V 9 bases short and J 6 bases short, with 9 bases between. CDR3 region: CASEWGNEQFF. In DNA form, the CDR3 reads TGTGCCAGTGAATGGGGCAATGAGCAGTTCTTC.

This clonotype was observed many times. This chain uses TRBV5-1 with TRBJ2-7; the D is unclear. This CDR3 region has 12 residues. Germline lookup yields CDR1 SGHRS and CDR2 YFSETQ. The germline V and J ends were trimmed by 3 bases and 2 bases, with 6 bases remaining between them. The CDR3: CASSSDAYEQYF. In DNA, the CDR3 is TGCGCCAGCAGCTCGGACGCCTACGAGCAGTACTTC.

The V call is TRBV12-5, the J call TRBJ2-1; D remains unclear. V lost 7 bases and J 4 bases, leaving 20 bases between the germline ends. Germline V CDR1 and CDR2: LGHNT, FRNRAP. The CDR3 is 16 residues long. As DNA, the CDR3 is TGTGCTAGTGCCCTTCAGGTGACATTCGAGTACAATGAGCAGTTCTTC. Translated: CASALQVTFEYNEQFF.

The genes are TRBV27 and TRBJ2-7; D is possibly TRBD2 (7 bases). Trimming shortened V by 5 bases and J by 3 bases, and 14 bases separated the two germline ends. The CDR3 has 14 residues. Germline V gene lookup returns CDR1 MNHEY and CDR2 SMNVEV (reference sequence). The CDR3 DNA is TGTGCCAGCAGTCTCATCGGGGGGCTCTACGAGCAGTACTTC. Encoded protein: CASSLIGGLYEQYF.

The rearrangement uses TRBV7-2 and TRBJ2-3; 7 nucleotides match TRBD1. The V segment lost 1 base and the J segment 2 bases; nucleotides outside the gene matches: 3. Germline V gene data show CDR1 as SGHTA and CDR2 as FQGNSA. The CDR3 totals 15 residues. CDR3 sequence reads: CASSLVDRVTDTQYF. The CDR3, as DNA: TGTGCCAGCAGCTTAGTCGACAGGGTCACAGATACGCAGTATTTT.

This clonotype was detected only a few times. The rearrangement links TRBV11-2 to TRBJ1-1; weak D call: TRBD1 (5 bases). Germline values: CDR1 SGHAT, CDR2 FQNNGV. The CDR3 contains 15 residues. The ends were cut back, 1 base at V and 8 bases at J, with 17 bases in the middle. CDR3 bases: TGTGCCAGCAGCTTAGTTGTGTCCCAGGGTGTAGAAGCTTTCTTT. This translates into CASSLVVSQGVEAFF.

The CDR3 spells CASSVGGPAYEQYF. The DNA of the CDR3 is TGTGCCAGCAGCGTGGGGGGGCCAGCCTACGAGCAGTACTTC. The rearrangement joins TRBV9 to TRBJ2-7; possible D gene TRBD2, 7 bases. There are 14 residues in the CDR3. V lost 2 bases and J 2 bases, leaving 11 bases between the germline ends. The germline V gene encodes CDR1 SGDLS and CDR2 YYNGEE.

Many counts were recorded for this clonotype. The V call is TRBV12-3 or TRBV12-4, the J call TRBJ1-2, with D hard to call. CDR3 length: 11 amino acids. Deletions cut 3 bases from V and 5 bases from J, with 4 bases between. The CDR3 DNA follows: TGTGCCAGCAGTTTTGGGTATGGCTACACCTTC. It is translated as CASSFGYGYTF.

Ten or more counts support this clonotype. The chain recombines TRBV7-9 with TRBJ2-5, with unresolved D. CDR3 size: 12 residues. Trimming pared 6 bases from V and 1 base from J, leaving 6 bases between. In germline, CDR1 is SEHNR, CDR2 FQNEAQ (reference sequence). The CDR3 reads CASSTSQETQYF. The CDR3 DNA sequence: TGTGCCAGCAGTACATCCCAAGAGACCCAGTACTTC.

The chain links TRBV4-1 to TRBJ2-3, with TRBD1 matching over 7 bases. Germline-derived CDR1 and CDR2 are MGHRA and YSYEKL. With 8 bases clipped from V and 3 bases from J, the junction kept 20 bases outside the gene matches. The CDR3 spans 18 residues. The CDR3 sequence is CASVGLDRDGPRTDTQYF. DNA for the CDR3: TGCGCCAGCGTCGGTCTAGACAGGGACGGCCCACGGACAGATACGCAGTATTTT.

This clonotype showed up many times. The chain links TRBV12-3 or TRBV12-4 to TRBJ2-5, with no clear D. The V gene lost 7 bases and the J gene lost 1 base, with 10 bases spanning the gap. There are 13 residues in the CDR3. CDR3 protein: CASIGRLQETQYF. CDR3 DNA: TGTGCCAGCATTGGCAGGCTCCAAGAGACCCAGTACTTC.

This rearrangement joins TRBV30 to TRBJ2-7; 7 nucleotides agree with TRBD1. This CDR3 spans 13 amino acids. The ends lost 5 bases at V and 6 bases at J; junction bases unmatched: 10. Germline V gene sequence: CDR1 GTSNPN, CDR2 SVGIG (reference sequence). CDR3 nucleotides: TGTGCCTGGTCACAGGGGAGTAATCGCGAGCAGTACTTC. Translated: CAWSQGSNREQYF.

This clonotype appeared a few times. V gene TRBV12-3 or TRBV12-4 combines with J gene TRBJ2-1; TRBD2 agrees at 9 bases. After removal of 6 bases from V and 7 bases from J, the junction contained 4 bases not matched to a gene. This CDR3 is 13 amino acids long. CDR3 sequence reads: CASRAGGANEQFF. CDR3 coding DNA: TGTGCCAGCAGAGCGGGAGGTGCAAATGAGCAGTTCTTC.

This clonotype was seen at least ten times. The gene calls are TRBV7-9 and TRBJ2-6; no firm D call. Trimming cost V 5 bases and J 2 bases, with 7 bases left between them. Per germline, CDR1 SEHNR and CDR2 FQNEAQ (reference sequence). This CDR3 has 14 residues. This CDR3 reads CASSDATGANVLTF. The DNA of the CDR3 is TGTGCCAGCAGCGACGCAACTGGGGCCAACGTCCTGACTTTC.

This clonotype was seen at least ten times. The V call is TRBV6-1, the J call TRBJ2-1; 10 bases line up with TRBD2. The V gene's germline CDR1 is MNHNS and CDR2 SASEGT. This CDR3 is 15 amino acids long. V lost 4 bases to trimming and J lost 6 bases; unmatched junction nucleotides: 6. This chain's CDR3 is CASSVGAGGPNEQFF. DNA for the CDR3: TGTGCCAGCAGTGTCGGAGCGGGAGGGCCCAATGAGCAGTTCTTC.

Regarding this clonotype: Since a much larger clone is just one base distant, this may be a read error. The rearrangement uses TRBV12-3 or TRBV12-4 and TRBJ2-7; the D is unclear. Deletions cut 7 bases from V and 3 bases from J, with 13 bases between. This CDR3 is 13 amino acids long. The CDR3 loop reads CASTSRVLYEQYF. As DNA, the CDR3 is TGTGCCAGCACCTCCCGGGTCCTCTACGAGCAGTACTTC.